The 17 T cell receptor beta chains below come from one sample, sequenced in a study of T cell changes during pregnancy in multiple sclerosis. Here immunoSEQ multiplex PCR was the method, and the copy in TCRdb shows in-frame clones only, minus some. The sample lists about 50,000 clones; 80% to 95% were seen once. The sequencing used CD4+ T cells from peripheral blood mononuclear cells, collected in the second trimester of pregnancy. Source of these receptors: a female donor with multiple sclerosis, enrolled in a pregnancy study.

V usage is TRBV30 and J usage is TRBJ1-6; 7 nucleotides agree with TRBD1. Trimming cost V 4 bases and J 7 bases; bases outside gene matches: 4. The germline gives CDR1 GTSNPN, CDR2 SVGIG (reference sequence). This CDR3 has 13 amino acids. The CDR3 bases are TGTGCCTGGACCGACAGGGAAAATTCACCCCTCCACTTT. Protein sequence: CAWTDRENSPLHF.

The sample holds one count of this clone. The chain employs TRBV6-6 and TRBJ2-7; the D is unclear. CDR1 MNHNY and CDR2 SVGAGI come from the germline V gene (reference sequence). The CDR3 is 14 amino acids. The germline V and J ends were trimmed by 4 bases and 2 bases, with 12 bases remaining between them. The CDR3 protein is CASSFDKLPYEQYF. In nucleotides, the CDR3 is TGTGCCAGCAGTTTCGACAAGCTACCCTACGAGCAGTACTTC.

The J gene is TRBJ1-1, the V gene TRBV7-9; 8 nucleotides match TRBD1. Germline V gene data show CDR1 as SEHNR and CDR2 as FQNEAQ (reference sequence). The ends lost 0 bases at V and 1 base at J; junction bases unmatched: 1. The CDR3 spans 15 residues. The CDR3 DNA is TGTGCCAGCAGCTTAGCCGGGACAGGGAACACTGAAGCTTTCTTT. Translating it yields CASSLAGTGNTEAFF.

This chain joins TRBV7-3 and TRBJ2-1, with TRBD1 identical over 10 bases. V shed 4 bases and J 6 bases; nucleotides not matched to a gene: 6. CDR3 size: 15 residues. The germline V gene has CDR1 SGHTA and CDR2 FQGTGA. The CDR3 loop is CASSSSRDRGNEQFF. The CDR3 DNA follows: TGTGCCAGCAGCTCGTCCCGGGACAGGGGCAATGAGCAGTTCTTC.

The chain employs TRBV6-5 and TRBJ2-1, with 11 positions matching TRBD2. The CDR3 has 15 amino acids. V shed 6 bases and J 8 bases; nucleotides not matched to a gene: 9. Germline CDR1 MNHEY, CDR2 SVGAGI. CDR3 sequence (DNA): TGTGCCAGCAGGTCCCCTAGCGGGGGGTTCGATGAGCAGTTCTTC. This sequence encodes CASRSPSGGFDEQFF.

The chain combines TRBV2 with TRBJ2-1; perhaps TRBD2 as D (7 bases). The germline V gene has CDR1 SNHLY and CDR2 FYNNEI. Trimming stripped 4 bases from V and 7 bases from J, with 17 bases between. The CDR3 has 15 amino acids. The DNA of the CDR3 is TGTGCCAGCAGTGTGGGGGGGGGCCGTTATAATGAGCAGTTCTTC. This encodes CASSVGGGRYNEQFF.

As for this clone: The germline gene is not matched at one end of the junction; a read error may be the cause. The chain couples TRBV7-7 to TRBJ2-1; 11 bases are a match to TRBD2. The V gene's germline CDR1 is SSHAT and CDR2 FNYEAQ (reference sequence). The CDR3 has 16 amino acids. CDR3 region: CASSLIAGGTNNEQFF. In DNA, the CDR3 is TGTGCTAGCAGCCTTATAGCGGGAGGGACGAACAATGAGCAGTTCTTC. The entire variable domain, with the rest obtained from reference TRBV7-7 and TRBJ2-1, is as follows: GAGVSQSPRYKVTKRGQDVTLRCDPISSHATLYWYQQALGQGPEFLTYFNYEAQPDKSGLPSDRFSAERPEGSISTLTIQRTEQRDSAMYRCASSLIAGGTNNEQFFGPGTRLTVL.

J is TRBJ1-3 and V is TRBV2, with D possibly TRBD1 on 6 matching bases. The CDR3 runs to 15 residues. V was shortened by 8 bases and J by 2 bases, with 16 bases between the two germline ends. CDR1 and CDR2 (germline): SNHLY, FYNNEI. The CDR3 DNA is TGTGCCAGCTCACAGGGTATATTTGCTGGAAACACCATATATTTT. Its translation: CASSQGIFAGNTIYF.

The genes are TRBV14 and TRBJ1-2; TRBD1 aligns across 8 bases. The CDR3 contains 13 residues. The J segment lost 4 bases and the V segment lost 4 bases, leaving 2 bases of the junction unmatched. The V gene's germline CDR1 is SGHDN and CDR2 FVKESK. CDR3 sequence reads: CASSLGQGYGYTF. In DNA form, the CDR3 reads TGTGCCAGCAGCCTCGGACAGGGCTATGGCTACACCTTC.

Note on this clone: At one end the junction does not follow the germline gene, possibly because of a read error. J is TRBJ2-5 and V is TRBV7-7, with D unresolved. This CDR3 is 13 amino acids long. Germline CDR1 SSHAT, CDR2 FNYEAQ (reference sequence). The CDR3 is CASSRAPRETQYF. CDR3 coding DNA: TGTGCTAGCAGTCGAGCCCCCAGGGAGACCCAGTACTTC. Together with reference TRBV7-7 and TRBJ2-5, the CDR3 gives the full variable domain: GAGVSQSPRYKVTKRGQDVTLRCDPISSHATLYWYQQALGQGPEFLTYFNYEAQPDKSGLPSDRFSAERPEGSISTLTIQRTEQRDSAMYRCASSRAPRETQYFGPGTRLLVL.

The gene calls are TRBV6-1 and TRBJ1-6; possibly TRBD1 for D (5 bases). The germline CDR1 and CDR2 sequences are MNHNS and SASEGT. This CDR3 has 14 amino acids. V gave up 2 bases and J gave up 3 bases, with 5 bases separating them. The CDR3 bases are TGTGCCAGCAGTGAACAGGGCTATAATTCACCCCTCCACTTT. It is translated as CASSEQGYNSPLHF.

The chain employs TRBV14 and TRBJ2-2; D not certain. V lost 3 bases, J lost 5 bases, and 7 bases lay in between. The CDR3 is 13 amino acids. In germline, CDR1 is SGHDN, CDR2 FVKESK. CDR3 in amino acids: CASSQQLTGELFF. As DNA, the CDR3 is TGTGCCAGCAGCCAGCAACTTACCGGGGAGCTGTTTTTT.

The genes are TRBV9 and TRBJ2-7, with 12 bases lining up with TRBD1. J was trimmed by 5 bases and V by 2 bases; bases with no gene match: 5. This CDR3 spans 15 amino acids. Germline values: CDR1 SGDLS, CDR2 YYNGEE. CDR3 coding DNA: TGTGCCAGCAGCGTCCGGGACAGGGGGCTCCACGAGCAGTACTTC. Translation gives CASSVRDRGLHEQYF. The entire variable domain, with the rest obtained from reference TRBV9 and TRBJ2-7, is as follows: DSGVTQTPKHLITATGQRVTLRCSPRSGDLSVYWYQQSLDQGLQFLIQYYNGEERAKGNILERFSAQQFPDLHSELNLSSLELGDSALYFCASSVRDRGLHEQYFGPGTRLTVT.

CDR3 nucleotides: TGCGCCAGCAGCTTACAGGGGGCTGAAGCTTTCTTT. Translation: CASSLQGAEAFF. The J gene is TRBJ1-1, the V gene TRBV5-1, with 8 bases fitting TRBD1. This CDR3 region has 12 residues. J was trimmed by 6 bases and V by 2 bases; bases with no gene match: 0. Per the germline V gene, CDR1 is SGHRS and CDR2 is YFSETQ.

The V call is TRBV5-6, the J call TRBJ1-5; TRBD1 might be the D (5 bases). Germline CDR1 and CDR2: SGHDT and YYEEEE. Deletions cut 4 bases from V and 2 bases from J, with 13 bases between. This CDR3 comprises 15 residues. CDR3 coding DNA: TGTGCCAGCAGCACCACAGGTGCCGGCAATCAGCCCCAGCATTTT. This sequence encodes CASSTTGAGNQPQHF. The variable domain in full, completed from reference TRBV5-6 and TRBJ1-5, reads DAGVTQSPTHLIKTRGQQVTLRCSPKSGHDTVSWYQQALGQGPQFIFQYYEEEERQRGNFPDRFSGHQFPNYSSELNVNALLLGDSALYLCASSTTGAGNQPQHFGDGTRLSIL.

The chain couples TRBV28 to TRBJ1-2, with D unclear. CDR1 and CDR2 from the germline V gene are MDHEN and SYDVKM. The CDR3 extends over 13 amino acids. Trimming left V 4 bases short and J 7 bases short, with 13 bases between. CDR3 in amino acids: CASSSWTYPGYTF. The CDR3 coding sequence is TGTGCCAGCAGTTCCTGGACTTACCCTGGCTACACCTTC.

This chain connects TRBV19 to TRBJ1-5; no reliable D call. Trimming cost V 2 bases and J 2 bases, with 10 bases left between them. The length of the CDR3 is 15 residues. Germline V CDR1 and CDR2: LNHDA, SQIVND (reference sequence). The CDR3 sequence is CASSILRLGNQPQHF. The CDR3 DNA sequence: TGTGCCAGTAGTATATTGAGGTTGGGCAATCAGCCCCAGCATTTT.